The 5 T cell receptor beta chains given below trace back to one sample, sequenced in a study of blood T cells in healthy people across ages (dated by TCRdb to between 2014 and 2017). Library prep was done by 5' RACE. Instrument on record: Illumina HiSeq 2500. A second PCR of about 6 to 12 cycles was performed with a sample-barcoded 5' primer and a J-beta primer mix. Using fastp trimming at Q25 and MiXCR clonotype assembly, TCRdb reanalyzed the public sequencing data and kept in-frame beta chains. Records with the same CDR3 protein are collapsed into one entry carrying the most frequent genes and DNA. A total of hundreds of thousands of distinct CDR3 sequences appear in this sample, about 48% of them only once. The top ten clones comprise around an eighth of the sample. Input material: blood. All receptors derive from a man aged 25 to 40 in good health.

In regard to this clonotype: A much larger clone lies a single base off, so this may be a read error. The chain is built from TRBV5-6 and TRBJ2-2, with 7 bases fitting TRBD1. The germline gives CDR1 SGHDT, CDR2 YYEEEE. The CDR3 loop spans 15 amino acids. V was pared by 4 bases and J by 3 bases, with 6 bases of the junction left unmatched. CDR3 sequence: CASSAGQDDTGELFF. The DNA of the CDR3 is TGTGCCAGCAGCGCCGGACAGGACGACACCGGGGAGCTGTTTTTT.

This clonotype appeared a single time. The rearrangement links TRBV18 to TRBJ1-5, with TRBD1 as a possible D gene (6 bases). V gave up 1 base and J gave up 3 bases, with 10 bases separating them. Looked up from germline, CDR1 is KGHSH and CDR2 is LQKENI. The CDR3 runs 15 residues. CDR3 coding DNA: TGTGCCAGCTCACCACGGACAGTTATCAATCAGCCCCAGCATTTT. It is translated as CASSPRTVINQPQHF.

This clonotype was detected only a few times. V and J are TRBV27 and TRBJ2-7; 11 bases fit TRBD2. In germline, CDR1 is MNHEY, CDR2 SMNVEV (reference sequence). Trimming took 0 bases from V and 5 from J; bases not matched to a gene: 9. The CDR3 length is 17 residues. In DNA form, the CDR3 reads TGTGCCAGCAGTTTATCGTCCCTAGCGGGGGGTTTCAACGAGCAGTACTTC. Translated, it gives CASSLSSLAGGFNEQYF.

This sequence joins TRBV13 and TRBJ2-3, with 12 bases identical to TRBD2. J was trimmed by 6 bases and V by 3 bases; bases with no gene match: 4. CDR1 is PRHDT, CDR2 FYEKMQ, per germline (reference sequence). The CDR3 spans 15 residues. Here the CDR3 DNA reads TGTGCCAGCAGCTTCCGGACTAGCGGGGTGGATACGCAGTATTTT. It translates to CASSFRTSGVDTQYF.

The rearrangement uses TRBV4-1 and TRBJ2-7, with D tentatively TRBD1 (6 bases). The CDR3 runs 14 residues. Germline lookup yields CDR1 MGHRA and CDR2 YSYEKL. V was trimmed by 2 bases and J by 2 bases, leaving 10 bases between them. This CDR3 reads CASSQTGQPYEQYF. The CDR3 bases are TGCGCCAGCAGCCAAACTGGACAGCCCTACGAGCAGTACTTC.